This T cell receptor (beta chain) was sequenced for a study of shared clonotypes between healthy human individuals. V was clipped by 4 bases and J by 2 bases, with 13 bases between them. The CDR3 length is 14 residues. Germline V lookup: CDR1 SGHNT, CDR2 YYREEE (reference sequence). This clone was seen once. The data were produced by immunoSEQ multiplex PCR, yet TCRdb's version contains in-frame clones alone and is incomplete. The table shows under 2,000,000 clones, with about 95% occurring only once. Naivety among CD8 cells was defined by CD45RO negativity and positive CCR7 selection, thereby excluding terminally differentiated effector memory CD45RA+ cells.

The sequenced sample was naive CD8+ T cells sorted from blood. This chain connects TRBV5-4 to TRBJ2-7; D gene unclear. The receptor comes from a man between 18 and 29 years old in good health. The CDR3 here is CASSPTTLAYEQYF. CDR3 nucleotide sequence: TGTGCCAGCAGCCCGACGACATTGGCCTACGAGCAGTACTTC.